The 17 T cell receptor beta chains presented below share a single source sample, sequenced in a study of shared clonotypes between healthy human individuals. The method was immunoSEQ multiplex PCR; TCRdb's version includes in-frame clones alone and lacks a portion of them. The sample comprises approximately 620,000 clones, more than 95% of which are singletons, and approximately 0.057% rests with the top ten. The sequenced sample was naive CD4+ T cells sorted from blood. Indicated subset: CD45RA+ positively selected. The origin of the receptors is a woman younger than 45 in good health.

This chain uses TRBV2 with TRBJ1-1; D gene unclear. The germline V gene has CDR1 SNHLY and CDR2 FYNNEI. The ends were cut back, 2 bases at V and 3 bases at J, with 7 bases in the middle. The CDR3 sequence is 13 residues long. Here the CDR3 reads CASSEWEYTEAFF. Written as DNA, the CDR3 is TGTGCCAGCAGTGAATGGGAATACACTGAAGCTTTCTTT.

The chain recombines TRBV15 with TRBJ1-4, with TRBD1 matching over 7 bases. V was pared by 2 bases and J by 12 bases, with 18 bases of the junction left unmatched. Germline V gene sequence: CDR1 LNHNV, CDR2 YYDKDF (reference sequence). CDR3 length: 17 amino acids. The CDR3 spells CATSRPGQVTATEELFF. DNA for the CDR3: TGTGCCACCAGCAGACCAGGACAGGTGACAGCCACAGAGGAACTGTTTTTT.

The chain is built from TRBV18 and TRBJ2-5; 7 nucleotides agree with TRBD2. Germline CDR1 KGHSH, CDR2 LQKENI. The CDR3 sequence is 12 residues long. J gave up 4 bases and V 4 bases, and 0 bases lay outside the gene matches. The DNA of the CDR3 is TGTGCCAGCTCACGGGGGGGAGAGACCCAGTACTTC. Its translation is CASSRGGETQYF. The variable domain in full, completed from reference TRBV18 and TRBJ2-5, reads NAGVMQNPRHLVRRRGQEARLRCSPMKGHSHVYWYRQLPEEGLKFMVYLQKENIIDESGMPKERFSAEFPKEGPSILRIQQVVRGDSAAYFCASSRGGETQYFGPGTRLLVL.

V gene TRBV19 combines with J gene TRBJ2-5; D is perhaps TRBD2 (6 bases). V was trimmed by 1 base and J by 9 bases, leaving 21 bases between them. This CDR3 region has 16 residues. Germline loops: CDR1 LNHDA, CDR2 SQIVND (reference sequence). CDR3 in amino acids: CASSIVFYGSRGAQYF. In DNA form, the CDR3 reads TGTGCCAGTAGTATAGTTTTTTACGGCAGCCGCGGGGCCCAGTACTTC.

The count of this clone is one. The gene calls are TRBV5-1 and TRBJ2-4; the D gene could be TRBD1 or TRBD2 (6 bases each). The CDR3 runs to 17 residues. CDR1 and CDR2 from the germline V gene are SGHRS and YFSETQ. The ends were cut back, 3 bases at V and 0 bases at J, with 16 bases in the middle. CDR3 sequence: CASSSRGDKIAKNIQYF. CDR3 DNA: TGCGCCAGCAGCTCTCGCGGGGACAAAATAGCCAAAAACATTCAGTACTTC.

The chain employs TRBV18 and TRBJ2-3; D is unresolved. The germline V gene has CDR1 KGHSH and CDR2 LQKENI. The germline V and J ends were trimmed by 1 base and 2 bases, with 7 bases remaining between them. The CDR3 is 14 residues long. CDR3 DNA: TGTGCCAGCTCACCACAGGAAGCCACAGATACGCAGTATTTT. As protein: CASSPQEATDTQYF.

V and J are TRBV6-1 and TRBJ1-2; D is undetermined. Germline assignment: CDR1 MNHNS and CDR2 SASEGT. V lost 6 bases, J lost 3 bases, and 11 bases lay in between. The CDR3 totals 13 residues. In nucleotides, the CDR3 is TGTGCCAGCAGGCCTGGGAGTTACTATGGCTACACCTTC. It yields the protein CASRPGSYYGYTF.

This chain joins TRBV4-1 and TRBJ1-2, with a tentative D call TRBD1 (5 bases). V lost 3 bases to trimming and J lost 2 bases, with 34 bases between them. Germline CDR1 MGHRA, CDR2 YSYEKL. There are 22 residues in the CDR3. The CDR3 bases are TGCGCCAGCAGCCACCCAGCTGGGACGACAAGTGCGACAGCACAGATAAACTATGGCTACACCTTC. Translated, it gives CASSHPAGTTSATAQINYGYTF.

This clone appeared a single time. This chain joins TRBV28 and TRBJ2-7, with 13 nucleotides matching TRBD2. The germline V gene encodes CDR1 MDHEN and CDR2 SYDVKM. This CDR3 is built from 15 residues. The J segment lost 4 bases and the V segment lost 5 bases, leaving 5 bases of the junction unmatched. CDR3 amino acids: CASSPGLAGVYEQYF. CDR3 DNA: TGTGCCAGCAGTCCCGGACTAGCGGGAGTATACGAGCAGTACTTC.

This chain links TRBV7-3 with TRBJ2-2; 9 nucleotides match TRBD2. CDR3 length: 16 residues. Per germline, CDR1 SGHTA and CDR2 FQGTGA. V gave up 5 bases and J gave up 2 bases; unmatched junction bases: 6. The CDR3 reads CASSRNSGRNTGELFF. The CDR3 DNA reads TGTGCCAGCAGCCGAAATAGCGGGAGAAACACCGGGGAGCTGTTTTTT. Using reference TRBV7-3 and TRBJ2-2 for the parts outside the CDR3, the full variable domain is GAGVSQTPSNKVTEKGKYVELRCDPISGHTALYWYRQSLGQGPEFLIYFQGTGAADDSGLPNDRFFAVRPEGSVSTLKIQRTERGDSAVYLCASSRNSGRNTGELFFGEGSRLTVL.

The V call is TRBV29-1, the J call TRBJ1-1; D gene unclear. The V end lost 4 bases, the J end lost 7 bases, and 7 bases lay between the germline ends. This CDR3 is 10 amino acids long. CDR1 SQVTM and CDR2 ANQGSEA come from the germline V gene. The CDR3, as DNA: TGCAGCGTTGGCGACATTGAAGCTTTCTTT. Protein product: CSVGDIEAFF.

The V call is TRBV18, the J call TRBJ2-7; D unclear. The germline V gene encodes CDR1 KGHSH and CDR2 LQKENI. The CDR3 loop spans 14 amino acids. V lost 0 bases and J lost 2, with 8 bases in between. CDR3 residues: CASSPPSLTYEQYF. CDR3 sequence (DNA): TGTGCCAGCTCACCACCGAGTCTGACCTACGAGCAGTACTTC.

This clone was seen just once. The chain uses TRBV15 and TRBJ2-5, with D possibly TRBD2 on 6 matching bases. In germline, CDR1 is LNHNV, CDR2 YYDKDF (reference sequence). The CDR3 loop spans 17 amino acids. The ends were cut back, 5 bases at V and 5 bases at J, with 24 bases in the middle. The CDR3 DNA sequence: TGTGCCACCAGCTCATCACACGGGACTTATGAGGGGGAGACCCAGTACTTC. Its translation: CATSSSHGTYEGETQYF.

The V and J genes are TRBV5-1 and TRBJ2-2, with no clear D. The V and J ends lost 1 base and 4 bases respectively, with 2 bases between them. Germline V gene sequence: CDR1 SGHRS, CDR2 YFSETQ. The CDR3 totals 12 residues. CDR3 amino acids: CASSLPTGELFF. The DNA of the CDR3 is TGCGCCAGCAGCTTGCCCACCGGGGAGCTGTTTTTT.

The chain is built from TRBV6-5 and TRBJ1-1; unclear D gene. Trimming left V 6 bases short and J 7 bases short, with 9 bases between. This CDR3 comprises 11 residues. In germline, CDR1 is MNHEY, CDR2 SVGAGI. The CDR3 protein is CASRDAYEAFF. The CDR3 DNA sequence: TGTGCCAGCAGGGATGCCTATGAAGCTTTCTTT.

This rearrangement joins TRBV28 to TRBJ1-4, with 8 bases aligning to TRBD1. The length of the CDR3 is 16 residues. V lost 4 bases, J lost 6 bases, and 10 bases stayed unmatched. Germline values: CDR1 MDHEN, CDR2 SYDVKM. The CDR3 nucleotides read TGTGCCAGCAGTTCCGCCGGGACAGGCCTTGATGAAAAACTGTTTTTT. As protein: CASSSAGTGLDEKLFF.

CDR3 nucleotide sequence: TGTGCCAGCAGCCTCCGCCGACTAGCGGCCCGGGAGACCCAGTACTTC. Its protein is CASSLRRLAARETQYF. The J gene is TRBJ2-5, the V gene TRBV7-2, with 9 nucleotides matching TRBD2. Germline V lookup: CDR1 SGHTA, CDR2 FQGNSA. The ends lost 5 bases at V and 5 bases at J; junction bases unmatched: 12. The CDR3 extends over 16 amino acids.